This paragraph reports one T cell receptor (beta chain). No antigen is known for it. This record comes from a study of T-cell memory formation after mild COVID-19. The CDR3 loop spans 14 amino acids. The V gene's germline CDR1 is SQVTM and CDR2 ANQGSEA. V lost 0 bases, J lost 4 bases, and 12 bases lay in between. Overall study results and limits: CD4+ contracting clones were mainly CM and EM; CD8+ ones, EMRA.

TCRdb used MiXCR to reprocess the 5' RACE reads, holding one entry per CDR3 protein. The sample records 250,000 or so distinct CDR3 sequences, about 20% being singletons. V and J are TRBV29-1 and TRBJ1-2, with D possibly being TRBD1 (6 bases). The sequence derives from a man aged 18 to 29 who had mild COVID-19 (a few samples of this study predate the infection). Cell type and time point are not known. The sequenced sample was PBMCs or a T cell subset sorted from them (not recorded which). The CDR3 region is CSVEDRTGIYGYTF. The CDR3 coding sequence is TGCAGCGTTGAAGACCGAACAGGGATCTATGGCTACACCTTC.